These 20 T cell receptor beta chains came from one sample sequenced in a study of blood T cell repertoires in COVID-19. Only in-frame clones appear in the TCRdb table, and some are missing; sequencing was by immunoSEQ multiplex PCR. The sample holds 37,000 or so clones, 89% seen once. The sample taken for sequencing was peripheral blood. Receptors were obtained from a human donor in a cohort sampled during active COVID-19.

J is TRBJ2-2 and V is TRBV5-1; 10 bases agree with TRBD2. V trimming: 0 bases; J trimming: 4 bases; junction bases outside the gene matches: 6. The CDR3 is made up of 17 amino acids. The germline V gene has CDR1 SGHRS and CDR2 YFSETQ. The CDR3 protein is CASSLGPSGSATGELFF. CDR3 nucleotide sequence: TGCGCCAGCAGCTTGGGGCCTAGCGGGAGTGCCACCGGGGAGCTGTTTTTT.

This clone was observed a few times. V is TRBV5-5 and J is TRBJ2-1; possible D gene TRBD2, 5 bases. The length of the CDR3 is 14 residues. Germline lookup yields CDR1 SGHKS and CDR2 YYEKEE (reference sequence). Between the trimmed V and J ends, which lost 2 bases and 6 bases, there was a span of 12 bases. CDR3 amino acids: CASSFLGEVNEQFF. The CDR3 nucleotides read TGTGCCAGCAGCTTTCTGGGAGAGGTCAATGAGCAGTTCTTC. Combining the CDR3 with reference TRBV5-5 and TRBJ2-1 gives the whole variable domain DAGVTQSPTHLIKTRGQQVTLRCSPISGHKSVSWYQQVLGQGPQFIFQYYEKEERGRGNFPDRFSARQFPNYSSELNVNALLLGDSALYLCASSFLGEVNEQFFGPGTRLTVL.

CDR3 sequence: CASGNSGGEQFF. In DNA form, the CDR3 reads TGTGCCAGCGGGAATAGCGGGGGTGAGCAGTTCTTC. The rearrangement links TRBV3-1 (or the pseudogene TRBV3-2) to TRBJ2-1, with 9 nucleotides matching TRBD2. J was trimmed by 9 bases and V by 8 bases; bases with no gene match: 5. The germline V gene encodes CDR1 LGHDT and CDR2 YNNKEL (reference sequence). The CDR3 is 12 residues long.

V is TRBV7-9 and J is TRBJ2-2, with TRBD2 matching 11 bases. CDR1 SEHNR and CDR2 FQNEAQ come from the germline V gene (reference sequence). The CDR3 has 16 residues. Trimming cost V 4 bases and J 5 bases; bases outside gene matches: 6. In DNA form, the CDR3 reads TGTGCCAGCAGCTCCCAGACTAGCGGGATGACCGGGGAGCTGTTTTTT. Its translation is CASSSQTSGMTGELFF. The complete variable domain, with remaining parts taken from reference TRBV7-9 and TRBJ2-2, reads DTGVSQNPRHKITKRGQNVTFRCDPISEHNRLYWYRQTLGQGPEFLTYFQNEAQLEKSRLLSDRFSAERPKGSFSTLEIQRTEQGDSAMYLCASSSQTSGMTGELFFGEGSRLTVL.

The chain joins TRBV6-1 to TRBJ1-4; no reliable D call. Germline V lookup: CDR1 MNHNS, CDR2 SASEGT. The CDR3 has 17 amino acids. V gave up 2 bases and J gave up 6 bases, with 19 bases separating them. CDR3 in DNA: TGTGCCAGCAGTGAAATATCGGCTGGGAGGTCTTATGAAAAACTGTTTTTT. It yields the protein CASSEISAGRSYEKLFF.

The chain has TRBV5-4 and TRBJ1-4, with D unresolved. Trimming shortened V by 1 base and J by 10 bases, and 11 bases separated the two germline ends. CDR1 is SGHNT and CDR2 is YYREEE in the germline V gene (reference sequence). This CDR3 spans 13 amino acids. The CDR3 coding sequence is TGTGCCAGCAGCTTGTCAGAAGGAGGAAAACTGTTTTTT. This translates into CASSLSEGGKLFF.

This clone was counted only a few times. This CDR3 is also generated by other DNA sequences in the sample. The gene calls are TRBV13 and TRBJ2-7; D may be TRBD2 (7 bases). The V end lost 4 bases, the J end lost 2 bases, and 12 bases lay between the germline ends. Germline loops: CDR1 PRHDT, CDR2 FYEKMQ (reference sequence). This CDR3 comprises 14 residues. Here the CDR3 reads CASSSSGTTYEQYF. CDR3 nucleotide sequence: TGTGCCAGCAGCTCGAGCGGGACAACCTACGAGCAGTACTTC.

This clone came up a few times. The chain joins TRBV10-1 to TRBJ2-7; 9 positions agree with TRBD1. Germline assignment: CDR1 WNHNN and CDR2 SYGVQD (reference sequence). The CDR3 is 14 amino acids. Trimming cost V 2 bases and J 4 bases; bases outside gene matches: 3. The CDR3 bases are TGCGCCAGCAGTGAGGGGACAGGGAGATACGAGCAGTACTTC. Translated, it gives CASSEGTGRYEQYF.

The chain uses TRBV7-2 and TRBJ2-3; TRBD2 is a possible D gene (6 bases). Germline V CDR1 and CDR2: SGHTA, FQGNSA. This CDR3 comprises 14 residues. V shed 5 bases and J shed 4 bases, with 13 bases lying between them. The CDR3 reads CASSPGTLADTQYF. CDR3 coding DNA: TGTGCCAGCAGCCCCGGGACTTTGGCAGATACGCAGTATTTT. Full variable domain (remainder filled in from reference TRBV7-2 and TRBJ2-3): GAGVSQSPSNKVTEKGKDVELRCDPISGHTALYWYRQSLGQGLEFLIYFQGNSAPDKSGLPSDRFSAERTGGSVSTLTIQRTQQEDSAVYLCASSPGTLADTQYFGPGTRLTVL.

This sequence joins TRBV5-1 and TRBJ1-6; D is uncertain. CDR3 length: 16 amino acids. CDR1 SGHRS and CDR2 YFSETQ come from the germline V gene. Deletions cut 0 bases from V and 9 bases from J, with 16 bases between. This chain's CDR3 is CASSLDPISNGSPLHF. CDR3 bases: TGCGCCAGCAGCTTGGACCCAATCTCTAATGGTTCACCCCTCCACTTT.

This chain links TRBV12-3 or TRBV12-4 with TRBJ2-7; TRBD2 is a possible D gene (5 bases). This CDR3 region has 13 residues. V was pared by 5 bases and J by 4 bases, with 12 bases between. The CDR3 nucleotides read TGTGCCAGCAGTACCCGGGGAATTTACGAGCAGTACTTC. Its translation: CASSTRGIYEQYF.

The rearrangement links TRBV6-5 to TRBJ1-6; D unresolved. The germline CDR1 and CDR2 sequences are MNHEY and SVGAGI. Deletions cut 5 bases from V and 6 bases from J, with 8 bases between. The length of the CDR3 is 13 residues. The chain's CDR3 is CASSPTLNSPLHF. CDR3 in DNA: TGTGCCAGCAGTCCCACTCTTAATTCACCCCTCCACTTT.

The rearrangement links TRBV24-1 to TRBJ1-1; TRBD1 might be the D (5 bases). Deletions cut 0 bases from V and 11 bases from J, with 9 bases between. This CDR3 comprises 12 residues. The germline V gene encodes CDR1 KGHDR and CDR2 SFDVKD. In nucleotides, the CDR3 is TGTGCCACCAGTGATTTGCGGGGGGTGGCTTTCTTT. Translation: CATSDLRGVAFF.

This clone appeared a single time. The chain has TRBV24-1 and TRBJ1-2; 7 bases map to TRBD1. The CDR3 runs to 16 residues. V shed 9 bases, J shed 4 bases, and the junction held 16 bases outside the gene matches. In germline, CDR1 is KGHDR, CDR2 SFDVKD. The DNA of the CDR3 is TGTGCCACCTTTCGGACAGGCGCCGCAGGTGCCTATGGCTACACCTTC. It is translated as CATFRTGAAGAYGYTF.

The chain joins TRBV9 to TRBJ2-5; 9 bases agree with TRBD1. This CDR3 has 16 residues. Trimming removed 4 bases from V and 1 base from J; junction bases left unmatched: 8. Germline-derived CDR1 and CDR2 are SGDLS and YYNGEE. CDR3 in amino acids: CASSLRDRAPQETQYF. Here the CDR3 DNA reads TGTGCCAGCAGCTTACGGGACAGGGCCCCCCAAGAGACCCAGTACTTC.

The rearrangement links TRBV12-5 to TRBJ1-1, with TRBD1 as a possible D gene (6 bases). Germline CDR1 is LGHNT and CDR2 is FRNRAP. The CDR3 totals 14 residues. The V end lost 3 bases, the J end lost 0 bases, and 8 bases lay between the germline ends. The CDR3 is CASGLSGVNTEAFF. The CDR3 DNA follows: TGTGCTAGTGGTTTATCAGGGGTGAACACTGAAGCTTTCTTT.

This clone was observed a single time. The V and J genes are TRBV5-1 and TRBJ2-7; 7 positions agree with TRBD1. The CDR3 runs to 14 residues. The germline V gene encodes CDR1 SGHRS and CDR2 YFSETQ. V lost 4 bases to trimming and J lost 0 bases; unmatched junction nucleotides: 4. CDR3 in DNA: TGCGCCAGCAGCCCGGACAGGAGCTCCTACGAGCAGTACTTC. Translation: CASSPDRSSYEQYF.

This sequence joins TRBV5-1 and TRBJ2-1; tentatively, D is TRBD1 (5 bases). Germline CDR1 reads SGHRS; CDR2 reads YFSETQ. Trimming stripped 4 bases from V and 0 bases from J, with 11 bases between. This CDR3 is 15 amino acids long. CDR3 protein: CASSRGQFSYNEQFF. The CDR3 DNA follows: TGCGCCAGCAGCAGGGGCCAGTTCTCCTACAATGAGCAGTTCTTC. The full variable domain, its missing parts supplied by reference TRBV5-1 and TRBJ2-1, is KAGVTQTPRYLIKTRGQQVTLSCSPISGHRSVSWYQQTPGQGLQFLFEYFSETQRNKGNFPGRFSGRQFSNSRSEMNVSTLELGDSALYLCASSRGQFSYNEQFFGPGTRLTVL.

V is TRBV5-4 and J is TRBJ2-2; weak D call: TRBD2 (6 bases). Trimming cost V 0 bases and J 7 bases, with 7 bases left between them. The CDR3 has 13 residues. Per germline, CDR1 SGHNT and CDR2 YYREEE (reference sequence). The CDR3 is CASSLAGGGELFF. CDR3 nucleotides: TGTGCCAGCAGCTTGGCCGGGGGCGGGGAGCTGTTTTTT.

The chain's CDR3 is CASSRDIYEQYF. The CDR3 DNA is TGTGCCAGCAGCCGAGACATCTACGAGCAGTACTTC. The rearrangement links TRBV12-3 or TRBV12-4 to TRBJ2-7; no firm D call. The CDR3 has 12 amino acids. Trimming removed 6 bases from V and 3 bases from J, with 9 bases in between.